The clone carrying this T cell receptor beta chain was recorded a few times. Its antigen is unknown. The data originate from a study of response to subunit inactivated influenza vaccine. TCRdb independently ran MiXCR on the RT-PCR reads; one entry per CDR3 protein. The sample holds around 520,000 distinct CDR3 sequences; less than 30% are singletons and the top ten take 1.5% to 2%. Study-wide findings and caveats: Seasonal influenza vaccination, on each occasion, was suggested by the authors to recruit few new T cells.

The CDR3 sequence is 12 residues long. The V and J ends lost 0 bases and 10 bases respectively, with 10 bases between them. Germline values: CDR1 SGHRS, CDR2 YFSETQ. The sequence was collected from a man aged 50-60 years who received an inactivated influenza vaccine. This chain joins TRBV5-1 and TRBJ2-5; D might be TRBD1 or TRBD2, each matching 5 bases. Sample: CD4+ T cells sorted from PBMCs, taken about 5 days after vaccination. This CDR3 reads CASSLDGGVQYF. CDR3 DNA: TGCGCCAGCAGCTTGGATGGGGGAGTCCAGTACTTC. Filled out from reference TRBV5-1 and TRBJ2-5, the complete variable domain reads KAGVTQTPRYLIKTRGQQVTLSCSPISGHRSVSWYQQTPGQGLQFLFEYFSETQRNKGNFPGRFSGRQFSNSRSEMNVSTLELGDSALYLCASSLDGGVQYFGPGTRLLVL.